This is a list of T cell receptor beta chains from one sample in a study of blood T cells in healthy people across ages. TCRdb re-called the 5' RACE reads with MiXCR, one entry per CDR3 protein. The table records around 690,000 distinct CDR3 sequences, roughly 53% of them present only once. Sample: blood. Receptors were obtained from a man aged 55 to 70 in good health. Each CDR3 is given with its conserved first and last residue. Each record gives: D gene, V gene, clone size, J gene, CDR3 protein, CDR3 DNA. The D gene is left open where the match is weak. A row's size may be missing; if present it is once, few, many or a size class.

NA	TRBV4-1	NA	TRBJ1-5	CASSQRDGYQPQHF	TGCGCCAGCAGCCAACGAGACGGTTATCAGCCCCAGCATTTT
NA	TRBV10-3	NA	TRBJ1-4	CAISEGQGREKLFF	TGTGCCATCAGTGAGGGGCAGGGTAGAGAAAAACTGTTTTTT
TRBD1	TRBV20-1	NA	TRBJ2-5	CSAGTGVGETQYF	TGCAGTGCTGGGACAGGGGTAGGAGAGACCCAGTACTTC
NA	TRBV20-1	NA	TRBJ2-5	CSAAAGYPETQYF	TGCAGTGCTGCGGCAGGGTATCCGGAGACCCAGTACTTC
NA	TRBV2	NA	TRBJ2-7	CASSAERTTYEQYF	TGTGCCAGCAGTGCGGAGCGGACCACCTACGAGCAGTACTTC
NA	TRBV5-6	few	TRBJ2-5	CASSLDFRLQETQYF	TGTGCCAGCAGCCTGGACTTTCGACTACAAGAGACCCAGTACTTC
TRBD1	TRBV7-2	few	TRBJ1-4	CASSLVGTGGEKLFF	TGTGCCAGCAGCTTAGTGGGGACAGGGGGTGAAAAACTGTTTTTT
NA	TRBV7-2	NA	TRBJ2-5	CASSFYLLARGQETQYF	TGTGCCAGCAGCTTTTACCTTCTAGCGCGGGGCCAAGAGACCCAGTACTTC
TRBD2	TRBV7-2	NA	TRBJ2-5	CAGSLGSGAIQETQYF	TGTGCCGGCAGCTTAGGTAGCGGGGCGATCCAAGAGACCCAGTACTTC
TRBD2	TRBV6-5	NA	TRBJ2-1	CASSYSRGHPGGSSYNEQFF	TGTGCCAGCAGTTACTCTCGTGGGCACCCGGGGGGGAGCTCCTACAATGAGCAGTTCTTC
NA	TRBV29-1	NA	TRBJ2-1	CSAEAGLGTEQFF	TGCAGCGCAGAAGCAGGGCTAGGGACTGAGCAGTTCTTC
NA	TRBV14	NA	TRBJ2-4	CASSHDRNIQYF	TGTGCCAGCAGCCATGATAGAAACATTCAGTACTTC
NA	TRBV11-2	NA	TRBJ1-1	CASSRNVNTEAFF	TGTGCCAGCAGCCGTAATGTTAACACTGAAGCTTTCTTT
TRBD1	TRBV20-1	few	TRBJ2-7	CSARPGQGASYEQYF	TGCAGTGCTAGGCCGGGGCAGGGGGCTTCGTACGAGCAGTACTTC
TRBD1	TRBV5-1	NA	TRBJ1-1	CASSPGTGATEAFF	TGCGCCAGCAGCCCCGGGACAGGGGCCACTGAAGCTTTCTTT
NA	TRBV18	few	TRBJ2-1	CASSPRTNNEQFF	TGTGCCAGCTCACCAAGGACGAACAATGAGCAGTTCTTC
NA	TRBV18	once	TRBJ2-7	CASSHRTEYEQYF	TGTGCCAGCTCACACAGAACAGAGTACGAGCAGTACTTC
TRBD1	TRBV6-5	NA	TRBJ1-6	CASRKGAIYNSPLHF	TGTGCCAGCAGGAAGGGGGCGATCTATAATTCACCCCTCCACTTT
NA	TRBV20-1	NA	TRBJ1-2	CSALDSRNYGYTF	TGCAGTGCCCTGGACAGTCGTAACTATGGCTACACCTTC
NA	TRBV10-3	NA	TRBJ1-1	CAISVWGWNTEAFF	TGTGCCATCAGTGTATGGGGCTGGAACACTGAAGCTTTCTTT
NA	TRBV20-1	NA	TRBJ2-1	CSARGTSAYNEQFF	TGCAGTGCTAGAGGGACGAGCGCCTACAATGAGCAGTTCTTC
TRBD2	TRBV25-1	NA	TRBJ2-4	CASSPLAGQDIQYF	TGTGCCAGCAGTCCACTAGCGGGGCAGGACATTCAGTACTTC
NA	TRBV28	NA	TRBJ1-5	CASSVAGKNQPQHF	TGTGCCAGCAGTGTCGCTGGGAAGAATCAGCCCCAGCATTTT
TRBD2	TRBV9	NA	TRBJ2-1	CASSVGASGGRSYNEQFF	TGTGCCAGCAGCGTAGGGGCTAGCGGGGGACGCTCCTACAATGAGCAGTTCTTC
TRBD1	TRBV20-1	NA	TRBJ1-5	CSARPGGRGNQPQHF	TGCAGTGCTAGACCGGGTGGCAGGGGGAATCAGCCCCAGCATTTT